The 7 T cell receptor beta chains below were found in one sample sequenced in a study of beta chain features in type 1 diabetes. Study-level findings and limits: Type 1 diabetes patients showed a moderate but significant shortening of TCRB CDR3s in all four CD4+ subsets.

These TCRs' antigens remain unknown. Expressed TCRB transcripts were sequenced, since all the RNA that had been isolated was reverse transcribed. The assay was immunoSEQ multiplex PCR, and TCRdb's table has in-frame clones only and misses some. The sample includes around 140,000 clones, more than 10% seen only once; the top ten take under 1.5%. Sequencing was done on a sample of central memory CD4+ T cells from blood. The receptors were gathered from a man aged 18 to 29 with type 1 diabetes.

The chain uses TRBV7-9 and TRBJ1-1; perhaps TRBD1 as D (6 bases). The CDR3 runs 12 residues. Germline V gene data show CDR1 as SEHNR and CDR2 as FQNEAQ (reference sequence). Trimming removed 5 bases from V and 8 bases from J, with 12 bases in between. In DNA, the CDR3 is TGTGCCAGCAGCCGGACAGCGGCCGAAGCTTTCTTT. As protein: CASSRTAAEAFF.

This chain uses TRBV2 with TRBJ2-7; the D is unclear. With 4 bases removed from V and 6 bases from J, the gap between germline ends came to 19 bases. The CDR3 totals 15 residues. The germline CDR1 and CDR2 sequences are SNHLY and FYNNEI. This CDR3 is CASSGIGVQGAEQYF. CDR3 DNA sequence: TGTGCCAGCAGTGGAATCGGAGTTCAAGGAGCCGAGCAGTACTTC.

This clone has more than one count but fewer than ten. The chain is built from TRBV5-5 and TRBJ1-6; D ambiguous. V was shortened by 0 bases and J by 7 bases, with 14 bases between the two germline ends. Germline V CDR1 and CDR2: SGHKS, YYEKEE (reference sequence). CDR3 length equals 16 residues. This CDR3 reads CASSLVTGVENSPLHF. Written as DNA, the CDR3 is TGTGCCAGCAGCTTGGTAACGGGCGTGGAAAATTCACCCCTCCACTTT.

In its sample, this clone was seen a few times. The CDR3 DNA follows: TGTGCCAGCAGTGACCTCTCTGGGGCCAACGTCCTGACTTTC. The encoded protein is CASSDLSGANVLTF. The rearrangement joins TRBV6-1 to TRBJ2-6, with unresolved D. Trimming pared 3 bases from V and 0 bases from J, leaving 3 bases between. Looked up from germline, CDR1 is MNHNS and CDR2 is SASEGT. This CDR3 has 14 amino acids.

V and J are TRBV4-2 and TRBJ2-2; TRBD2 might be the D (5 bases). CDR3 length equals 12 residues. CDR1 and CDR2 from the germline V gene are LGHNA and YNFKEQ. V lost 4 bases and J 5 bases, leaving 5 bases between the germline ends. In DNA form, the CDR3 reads TGTGCCAGCAGCCCGGGGACCGGGGAGCTGTTTTTT. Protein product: CASSPGTGELFF.

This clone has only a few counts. CDR3 sequence reads: CASRSGSAAVEQYF. The DNA for the CDR3 is TGTGCCAGCAGAAGTGGTTCTGCGGCCGTCGAGCAGTACTTC. This chain links TRBV7-2 with TRBJ2-7; D call uncertain. V dropped 6 bases and J dropped 6 bases, with 18 bases sitting between them. CDR3 length: 14 residues. Germline V CDR1 and CDR2: SGHTA, FQGNSA.

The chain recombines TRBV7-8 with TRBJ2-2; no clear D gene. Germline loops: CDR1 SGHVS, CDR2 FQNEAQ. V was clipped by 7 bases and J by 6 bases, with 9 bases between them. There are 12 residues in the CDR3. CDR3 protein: CASNPLAGELFF. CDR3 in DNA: TGTGCCAGCAACCCCCTGGCCGGGGAGCTGTTTTTT. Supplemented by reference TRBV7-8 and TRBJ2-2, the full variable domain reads GAGVSQSPRYKVAKRGQDVALRCDPISGHVSLFWYQQALGQGPEFLTYFQNEAQLDKSGLPSDRFFAERPEGSVSTLKIQRTQQEDSAVYLCASNPLAGELFFGEGSRLTVL.